The present TCR beta chain was sequenced within a study of T cell responses to AZD1222 COVID-19 vaccine. The CDR3 sequence is 13 residues long. The germline CDR1 and CDR2 sequences are SGHTA and FQGNSA. Trimming took 5 bases from V and 4 from J, leaving 12 bases between them. Generated by immunoSEQ multiplex PCR, the TCRdb table keeps only in-frame clones and is missing some. The top ten hold around 10% of the sample, which has about 94,000 clones, approximately 87% seen once. This sequence originates from an adult who received the AZD1222 COVID-19 vaccine. Material: peripheral blood, obtained 28 days after the second AZD1222 dose. The gene calls are TRBV7-2 and TRBJ2-7, with D uncertain. CDR3 coding DNA: TGTGCCAGCAGCCCTCCCGGTCGGTACGAGCAGTACTTC. It is translated as CASSPPGRYEQYF. Full variable domain (missing parts from reference TRBV7-2 and TRBJ2-7): GAGVSQSPSNKVTEKGKDVELRCDPISGHTALYWYRQSLGQGLEFLIYFQGNSAPDKSGLPSDRFSAERTGGSVSTLTIQRTQQEDSAVYLCASSPPGRYEQYFGPGTRLTVT.